This T cell receptor (beta chain) was captured in a study of T cell repertoires in cytomegalovirus infection. As for the study in general: An indication of both CMV infection and matching HLA type came from public TCR beta signatures. Study-wide results and limits: Of the TCR beta families, the public ones yielded a cumulative frequency that identified carriers of CMV plus the relevant HLA. In two of eight donors, the top clonotype was HLA-C-restricted CMV-specific.

V lost 2 bases, J lost 3 bases, and 10 bases lay in between. Germline V gene lookup returns CDR1 SEHNR and CDR2 FQNEAQ (reference sequence). This CDR3 has 14 residues. This clonotype was counted at least ten times. Its antigen is unidentified. TCRdb redid the calling of the reads with MiXCR, one entry per CDR3 protein. The sample includes more than 350,000 distinct CDR3 sequences, under 40% of them seen just once. The chain joins TRBV7-9 to TRBJ2-5; D remains ambiguous. The sequenced material came from PBMCs. This receptor was identified in a human donor in good health (CMV status not recorded). Some clones in this sample may be carry-over from other donors' samples. The DNA of the CDR3 is TGTGCCAGCAGCTTATTTACTGATGAAGAGACCCAGTACTTC. Translating it yields CASSLFTDEETQYF.